The rows below give T cell receptor beta chains drawn from one sample of a study of blood T cell repertoires in COVID-19. TCRdb's table, derived via immunoSEQ multiplex PCR, lists solely in-frame clones and lacks some. The sample lists hundreds of thousands of clones, approximately 89% seen once, with around 9.5% in the top ten. The sample consisted of PBMCs or T cells enriched from blood (not recorded which). The origin of the receptors is a woman in her forties who had recovered from COVID-19. CDR3s include the opening cysteine and the closing phenylalanine or tryptophan. Each record gives: V gene, clone size, J gene, CDR3 length, D gene, CDR3 DNA, CDR3 protein. D genes are given only for firm matches. Some rows have no size entry. The others give once, few or many, or a class for an expanded clone.

v_call: TRBV4-1
clone_size: -
j_call: TRBJ2-3
cdr3_length: 15
d_call: -
cdr3_nt: TGCGCCAGCAGCCTCATGACTGAGCAGACAGATACGCAGTATTTT
cdr3_aa: CASSLMTEQTDTQYF

v_call: TRBV19
clone_size: once
j_call: TRBJ2-7
cdr3_length: 14
d_call: TRBD1
cdr3_nt: TGTGCCAGTACCGCCGGGACAGGGGACCACGAGCAGTACTTC
cdr3_aa: CASTAGTGDHEQYF

v_call: TRBV7-3
clone_size: -
j_call: TRBJ2-5
cdr3_length: 17
d_call: TRBD2
cdr3_nt: TGTGCCAGCAGCTTGGGGTTCCTCCAGCGGGGTGAGGAGACCCAGTACTTC
cdr3_aa: CASSLGFLQRGEETQYF

v_call: TRBV7-8
clone_size: -
j_call: TRBJ2-7
cdr3_length: 16
d_call: TRBD2
cdr3_nt: TGTGCCAGCAGCTTAGTCGGGCGGGGGGCCAGTTTTGAGCAGTACTTC
cdr3_aa: CASSLVGRGASFEQYF

v_call: TRBV11-3
clone_size: -
j_call: TRBJ2-4
cdr3_length: 18
d_call: TRBD2
cdr3_nt: TGTGCCAGCAGCTTAGAGCCTAGCGGGAGGAGAGCCAAAAACATTCAGTACTTC
cdr3_aa: CASSLEPSGRRAKNIQYF

v_call: TRBV6-2/TRBV6-3
clone_size: once
j_call: TRBJ2-7
cdr3_length: 17
d_call: TRBD2
cdr3_nt: TGTGCCAGCAGTTATCCCCTACTAGCGGGAAATCGTGACGAGCAGTACTTC
cdr3_aa: CASSYPLLAGNRDEQYF

v_call: TRBV6-2/TRBV6-3
clone_size: -
j_call: TRBJ1-1
cdr3_length: 12
d_call: -
cdr3_nt: TGTGCCAGCAGTGAGATGAACACTGAAGCTTTCTTT
cdr3_aa: CASSEMNTEAFF

v_call: TRBV7-3
clone_size: -
j_call: TRBJ2-2
cdr3_length: 14
d_call: -
cdr3_nt: TGTGCCAGCAGCTTAACCCAGGACACCGGGGAGCTGTTTTTT
cdr3_aa: CASSLTQDTGELFF

v_call: TRBV19
clone_size: -
j_call: TRBJ1-2
cdr3_length: 13
d_call: TRBD1
cdr3_nt: TGTGCCAGCCGGCGACAGGGGAACTATGGCTACACCTTC
cdr3_aa: CASRRQGNYGYTF

v_call: TRBV7-8
clone_size: -
j_call: TRBJ2-1
cdr3_length: 14
d_call: -
cdr3_nt: TGTGCCAGCAGCACACAGACAGGGAGGAATGAGCAGTTCTTC
cdr3_aa: CASSTQTGRNEQFF

v_call: TRBV7-9
clone_size: -
j_call: TRBJ1-1
cdr3_length: 15
d_call: TRBD1
cdr3_nt: TGTGCCAGCAGCTTGGCCGGGACAGTGAACACTGAAGCTTTCTTT
cdr3_aa: CASSLAGTVNTEAFF

v_call: TRBV7-2
clone_size: -
j_call: TRBJ2-5
cdr3_length: 13
d_call: -
cdr3_nt: TGTGCCAGCAGCTTGAGCGGTCGGGAGACCCAGTACTTC
cdr3_aa: CASSLSGRETQYF

v_call: TRBV4-3
clone_size: -
j_call: TRBJ1-3
cdr3_length: 16
d_call: TRBD1
cdr3_nt: TGCGCCAGCAGCCAAGGCAGGGGGCCCGCTGGAAACACCATATATTTT
cdr3_aa: CASSQGRGPAGNTIYF

v_call: TRBV27
clone_size: -
j_call: TRBJ2-5
cdr3_length: 14
d_call: TRBD1
cdr3_nt: TGTGCCAGCAGTTCCCGGACAGGGAGGGAGACCCAGTACTTC
cdr3_aa: CASSSRTGRETQYF

v_call: TRBV30
clone_size: once
j_call: TRBJ2-7
cdr3_length: 13
d_call: TRBD2
cdr3_nt: TGTGCCTGGAACAGCGGGGGTAGCTACGAGCAGTACTTC
cdr3_aa: CAWNSGGSYEQYF

v_call: TRBV6-6
clone_size: -
j_call: TRBJ2-7
cdr3_length: 12
d_call: TRBD2
cdr3_nt: TGTGCCAGCAGGGGGGGGTCGCACGAGCAGTACTTC
cdr3_aa: CASRGGSHEQYF

v_call: TRBV5-4
clone_size: once
j_call: TRBJ2-3
cdr3_length: 15
d_call: TRBD2
cdr3_nt: TGTGCCAGCAGCTTGGACGCGGGAGGTACAGATACGCAGTATTTT
cdr3_aa: CASSLDAGGTDTQYF

v_call: TRBV5-6
clone_size: -
j_call: TRBJ2-2
cdr3_length: 19
d_call: -
cdr3_nt: TGTGCCAGCAGCTTGGGGGTCGTCCTCTCTAGCGCGAACACCGGGGAGCTGTTTTTT
cdr3_aa: CASSLGVVLSSANTGELFF

v_call: TRBV7-9
clone_size: -
j_call: TRBJ1-4
cdr3_length: 14
d_call: -
cdr3_nt: TGTGCCAGCAGCTTGGGGTCGGGGAATGAAAAACTGTTTTTT
cdr3_aa: CASSLGSGNEKLFF

v_call: TRBV7-7
clone_size: -
j_call: TRBJ1-5
cdr3_length: 19
d_call: -
cdr3_nt: TGTGCTAGCAGCTTTTTACAGGGAGGGCTGTTCTATAGCAATCAGCCCCAGCATTTT
cdr3_aa: CASSFLQGGLFYSNQPQHF

v_call: TRBV2
clone_size: -
j_call: TRBJ2-7
cdr3_length: 13
d_call: -
cdr3_nt: TGTGCCAGCAGCTTAGGCAGGGGCCACGAGCAGTACTTC
cdr3_aa: CASSLGRGHEQYF

v_call: TRBV5-8
clone_size: -
j_call: TRBJ2-1
cdr3_length: 13
d_call: -
cdr3_nt: TGTGCCAGCAGCTTGTTTGGAGGTCGAGAGCAGTTCTTC
cdr3_aa: CASSLFGGREQFF

v_call: TRBV6-9
clone_size: -
j_call: TRBJ1-3
cdr3_length: 15
d_call: -
cdr3_nt: TGTGCCAGCAGGGGAGAGGCTCCGCCTGGAAACACCATATATTTT
cdr3_aa: CASRGEAPPGNTIYF

v_call: TRBV27
clone_size: -
j_call: TRBJ1-6
cdr3_length: 17
d_call: -
cdr3_nt: TGTGCCAGCAGTCCCCCCAGGGAATACGGGTATAATTCACCCCTCCACTTT
cdr3_aa: CASSPPREYGYNSPLHF

v_call: TRBV4-1
clone_size: -
j_call: TRBJ2-7
cdr3_length: 17
d_call: TRBD2
cdr3_nt: TGCGCCAGCAGCCAGGGACTAGCGGGGGGGGTTGCCTACGAGCAGTACTTC
cdr3_aa: CASSQGLAGGVAYEQYF

v_call: TRBV7-9
clone_size: -
j_call: TRBJ1-1
cdr3_length: 13
d_call: -
cdr3_nt: TGTGCCAGCAGCTTCGACAGTCGGACTGAAGCTTTCTTT
cdr3_aa: CASSFDSRTEAFF

v_call: TRBV5-1
clone_size: -
j_call: TRBJ2-1
cdr3_length: 14
d_call: TRBD2
cdr3_nt: TGCGCCAGCAGCCTTAGCGGGTACTACAATGAGCAGTTCTTC
cdr3_aa: CASSLSGYYNEQFF

v_call: TRBV10-3
clone_size: -
j_call: TRBJ1-1
cdr3_length: 14
d_call: -
cdr3_nt: TGTGCCATCAGTGGGGACGCAAGAGGGGGTGAAGCTTTCTTT
cdr3_aa: CAISGDARGGEAFF

v_call: TRBV7-2
clone_size: -
j_call: TRBJ2-3
cdr3_length: 15
d_call: TRBD2
cdr3_nt: TGTGCCAGCAGCTCAAGCGGGGGGGCATCAGATACGCAGTATTTT
cdr3_aa: CASSSSGGASDTQYF

v_call: TRBV7-3
clone_size: -
j_call: TRBJ2-2
cdr3_length: 18
d_call: TRBD2
cdr3_nt: TGTGCCAGCAGCTTATCGGCGGCGGGAGGGACTAACACCGGGGAGCTGTTTTTT
cdr3_aa: CASSLSAAGGTNTGELFF

v_call: TRBV5-1
clone_size: -
j_call: TRBJ1-5
cdr3_length: 15
d_call: -
cdr3_nt: TGCGCCAGCAGCTTGGACAGGGCCGGCAATCAGCCCCAGCATTTT
cdr3_aa: CASSLDRAGNQPQHF

v_call: TRBV12-5
clone_size: -
j_call: TRBJ1-2
cdr3_length: 13
d_call: -
cdr3_nt: TGTGCTAGTGGTTTGGGACAGTCGTATGGCTACACCTTC
cdr3_aa: CASGLGQSYGYTF

v_call: TRBV9
clone_size: -
j_call: TRBJ1-3
cdr3_length: 14
d_call: TRBD1
cdr3_nt: TGTGCCAGCAGCCGAACAGGGGCTGGAAACACCATATATTTT
cdr3_aa: CASSRTGAGNTIYF

v_call: TRBV5-4
clone_size: -
j_call: TRBJ1-1
cdr3_length: 15
d_call: TRBD1
cdr3_nt: TGTGCCAGCAGCACTCCGGACAGGGGGAACACTGAAGCTTTCTTT
cdr3_aa: CASSTPDRGNTEAFF

v_call: TRBV6-6
clone_size: once
j_call: TRBJ1-2
cdr3_length: 16
d_call: TRBD1
cdr3_nt: TGTGCCAGCAGTTACCGACAGGGGGTGGCCGATAGTGGCTACACCTTC
cdr3_aa: CASSYRQGVADSGYTF

v_call: TRBV18
clone_size: -
j_call: TRBJ1-1
cdr3_length: 16
d_call: TRBD1
cdr3_nt: TGTGCCAGCTCACCAGCTACAACAGGGGGCACGGTTGGAGCTTTCTTT
cdr3_aa: CASSPATTGGTVGAFF

v_call: TRBV4-3
clone_size: once
j_call: TRBJ2-1
cdr3_length: 15
d_call: -
cdr3_nt: TGCGCCAGCAGCCAAGAATTCGTCAGATACAATGAGCAGTTCTTC
cdr3_aa: CASSQEFVRYNEQFF

v_call: TRBV28
clone_size: -
j_call: TRBJ1-2
cdr3_length: 15
d_call: -
cdr3_nt: TGTGCCAGCAGTCAAACAGGACATCCTAACTATGGCTACACCTTC
cdr3_aa: CASSQTGHPNYGYTF

v_call: TRBV4-2
clone_size: few
j_call: TRBJ1-3
cdr3_length: 15
d_call: TRBD1
cdr3_nt: TGTGCCAGCAGCCAAGAGAGACAGGGCAGGGACACCATATATTTT
cdr3_aa: CASSQERQGRDTIYF

v_call: TRBV4-3
clone_size: -
j_call: TRBJ1-4
cdr3_length: 14
d_call: TRBD1
cdr3_nt: TGCGCCAGCAGCCAGCGACAGGGGGGTGGAAAACTGTTTTTT
cdr3_aa: CASSQRQGGGKLFF

v_call: TRBV7-2
clone_size: -
j_call: TRBJ2-4
cdr3_length: 19
d_call: TRBD2
cdr3_nt: TGTGCCAGCAGCTTCGAACTAGCGGGGGATGGCTTAGCCAAAAACATTCAGTACTTC
cdr3_aa: CASSFELAGDGLAKNIQYF

v_call: TRBV19
clone_size: -
j_call: TRBJ1-1
cdr3_length: 17
d_call: -
cdr3_nt: TGTGCCAGTAGCCTCGACACATTTCTTACCATGAACACTGAAGCTTTCTTT
cdr3_aa: CASSLDTFLTMNTEAFF

v_call: TRBV2
clone_size: -
j_call: TRBJ2-1
cdr3_length: 13
d_call: -
cdr3_nt: TGTGCCAGCAACAGTCCCGTTTACAATGAGCAGTTCTTC
cdr3_aa: CASNSPVYNEQFF

v_call: TRBV2
clone_size: -
j_call: TRBJ2-1
cdr3_length: 16
d_call: TRBD1
cdr3_nt: TGTGCCAGCAGTGGGTCCCGGACAGGTTTCTACAATGAGCAGTTCTTC
cdr3_aa: CASSGSRTGFYNEQFF

v_call: TRBV7-3
clone_size: -
j_call: TRBJ2-3
cdr3_length: 16
d_call: TRBD2
cdr3_nt: TGTGCCAGCAGCTCTGGACTAGCGGGGGGCACAGATACGCAGTATTTT
cdr3_aa: CASSSGLAGGTDTQYF

v_call: TRBV9
clone_size: -
j_call: TRBJ2-2
cdr3_length: 14
d_call: TRBD2
cdr3_nt: TGTGCCAGCAAGCCTAGCGGGAACACCGGGGAGCTGTTTTTT
cdr3_aa: CASKPSGNTGELFF

v_call: TRBV5-1
clone_size: once
j_call: TRBJ1-1
cdr3_length: 15
d_call: -
cdr3_nt: TGCGCCAGCAGCCCGGAGGGCGCCCTGAACACTGAAGCTTTCTTT
cdr3_aa: CASSPEGALNTEAFF

v_call: TRBV7-9
clone_size: -
j_call: TRBJ1-2
cdr3_length: 16
d_call: -
cdr3_nt: TGTGCCAGCAGCTTAGGCCCGCGAAGCGGTAACTATGGCTACACCTTC
cdr3_aa: CASSLGPRSGNYGYTF

v_call: TRBV23-1
clone_size: -
j_call: TRBJ2-7
cdr3_length: 18
d_call: TRBD2
cdr3_nt: TGCGCCAGCAGTCAATCGACGGGGGGACTAGCGGCAAACTACGAGCAGTACTTC
cdr3_aa: CASSQSTGGLAANYEQYF

v_call: TRBV7-3
clone_size: -
j_call: TRBJ1-5
cdr3_length: 13
d_call: TRBD1
cdr3_nt: TGTGCCAGCAGCTTAAGACAGGGTCAGCCCCAGCATTTT
cdr3_aa: CASSLRQGQPQHF

v_call: TRBV7-2
clone_size: few
j_call: TRBJ2-1
cdr3_length: 16
d_call: TRBD2
cdr3_nt: TGTGCCAGCAGCCCTTGGACTAGCGCCTCCTACAATGAGCAGTTCTTC
cdr3_aa: CASSPWTSASYNEQFF

v_call: TRBV7-3
clone_size: -
j_call: TRBJ2-1
cdr3_length: 14
d_call: TRBD2
cdr3_nt: TGTGCCAGCAGACTAGCGGGAGGGCCCAATGAGCAGTTCTTC
cdr3_aa: CASRLAGGPNEQFF

v_call: TRBV19
clone_size: -
j_call: TRBJ1-1
cdr3_length: 13
d_call: -
cdr3_nt: TGTGCCAGTATGACAGTCATGAACACTGAAGCTTTCTTT
cdr3_aa: CASMTVMNTEAFF